Listed here are 26 T cell receptor beta chains from one sample, sequenced in a study of immune heterogeneity within non-small cell lung tumors. Bulk tumor gDNA, 550 to 600 ng per sample, served as the TCR template. Surgery yielded several widely spaced biopsies per primary tumor. Curative operations were performed on patients who had untreated, newly diagnosed non-small cell lung cancer. Multiplex PCR employing 32 V and 13 J primers generated amplicons of the TCR beta CDR3. In TCRdb, the multiplex PCR reads were re-called with MiXCR into one record per CDR3 protein. The repertoire includes 12,000 to 15,000 distinct CDR3 sequences, around 30% of them detected once, and 13% to 15% sits in the top ten. Sequencing input: lung tumor tissue. The receptor source for this set is a woman between 50 and 59 years old with non-small cell lung cancer.

The chain carries TRBV28 and TRBJ1-4; TRBD1 aligns across 8 bases. The CDR3 spans 15 residues. V lost 5 bases, J lost 5 bases, and 7 bases stayed unmatched. Germline-derived CDR1 and CDR2 are MDHEN and SYDVKM. The CDR3 here is CASSPGQGGNEKLFF. The CDR3 DNA follows: TGTGCCAGCAGTCCCGGACAGGGAGGAAATGAAAAACTGTTTTTT.

This clonotype rates as medium-sized. The chain uses TRBV20-1 and TRBJ1-5; perhaps TRBD1 as D (5 bases). The CDR3 is 12 amino acids. Germline CDR1 and CDR2: DFQATT and SNEGSKA (reference sequence). V dropped 5 bases and J dropped 2 bases, with 7 bases sitting between them. The CDR3 DNA reads TGCAGTGCTGTGGGGGGCAATCAGCCCCAGCATTTT. Residues: CSAVGGNQPQHF.

The CDR3 loop reads CASTGQQGGGEKLFF. CDR3 nucleotide sequence: TGTGCCAGTACCGGCCAACAGGGGGGAGGTGAAAAACTGTTTTTT. The chain employs TRBV19 and TRBJ1-4, with 8 positions matching TRBD1. The germline gives CDR1 LNHDA, CDR2 SQIVND (reference sequence). The CDR3 is made up of 15 amino acids. V lost 7 bases, J lost 7 bases, and 11 bases stayed unmatched.

Worth noting for this clonotype: Mismatch with germline at one junction end may stem from a read error. The chain carries TRBV18 and TRBJ1-1; TRBD1 matches at 7 bases. CDR3 size: 14 residues. Germline V gene lookup returns CDR1 KGHSH and CDR2 LQKENI. CDR3 nucleotide sequence: TGTGTCAGCTCACCGGGACAGAAGAACACTGAAGCTTTCTTT. Its translation is CVSSPGQKNTEAFF.

The rearrangement joins TRBV30 to TRBJ2-7; perhaps TRBD2 as D (5 bases). This CDR3 is built from 14 residues. Trimming took 3 bases from V and 2 from J, leaving 14 bases between them. Per the germline V gene, CDR1 is GTSNPN and CDR2 is SVGIG (reference sequence). The CDR3 sequence: CAWSPGIATYEQYF. CDR3 DNA sequence: TGTGCCTGGAGCCCCGGGATAGCCACCTACGAGCAGTACTTC.

A remark on this clonotype: An end of the junction does not agree with germline; a read error may underlie this. The genes are TRBV29-1 and TRBJ2-7, with 9 positions matching TRBD1. The CDR3 has 11 amino acids. Germline loops: CDR1 SQVTM, CDR2 ANQGSEA. This CDR3 reads CSVEGRDREIF. In DNA, the CDR3 is TGCAGCGTTGAAGGGAGGGACAGGGAGATCTTC.

The chain couples TRBV5-1 to TRBJ2-3; D is uncertain. In germline, CDR1 is SGHRS, CDR2 YFSETQ. Trimming removed 0 bases from V and 3 bases from J, with 11 bases in between. The CDR3 has 15 amino acids. The CDR3 DNA sequence: TGCGCCAGCAGCTTGGAACAGCTCCGAACAGATACGCAGTATTTT. This codes for CASSLEQLRTDTQYF.

The V call is TRBV11-2, the J call TRBJ2-7; the D gene is possibly TRBD2 (6 bases). The germline V gene encodes CDR1 SGHAT and CDR2 FQNNGV. The CDR3 consists of 14 residues. Trimming removed 1 base from V and 7 bases from J, with 14 bases in between. CDR3 sequence: CASSLGGPGVEQYF. The CDR3 DNA is TGTGCCAGCAGCTTAGGGGGCCCGGGGGTGGAGCAGTACTTC. Supplemented by reference TRBV11-2 and TRBJ2-7, the full variable domain reads EAGVAQSPRYKIIEKRQSVAFWCNPISGHATLYWYQQILGQGPKLLIQFQNNGVVDDSQLPKDRFSAERLKGVDSTLKIQPAKLEDSAVYLCASSLGGPGVEQYFGPGTRLTVT.

This clonotype was counted between two and nine times. The rearrangement joins TRBV4-2 to TRBJ2-3; 11 bases align to TRBD2. With V trimmed by 2 bases and J by 4 bases, 5 bases remained unmatched. The CDR3 is 16 amino acids. Germline CDR1 is LGHNA and CDR2 is YNFKEQ. The CDR3 region has the DNA TGTGCCAGCAGCCAAATTAGCGGGAGGGCCGCAGATACGCAGTATTTT. Amino acid sequence: CASSQISGRAADTQYF.

This clonotype was observed many times. The chain links TRBV7-9 to TRBJ2-7; 9 bases match TRBD2. After removal of 4 bases from V and 0 bases from J, the junction contained 4 bases not matched to a gene. Germline V CDR1 and CDR2: SEHNR, FQNEAQ (reference sequence). The length of the CDR3 is 15 residues. DNA for the CDR3: TGTGCCAGCAGCTCCCAGCGGGGGGACTCCTACGAGCAGTACTTC. Protein product: CASSSQRGDSYEQYF.

This clonotype is deemed medium-sized (0.01 to 0.1%). The J gene is TRBJ2-7, the V gene TRBV19, with D perhaps TRBD1 (6 bases). CDR3 length equals 15 residues. Between the trimmed V and J ends, which lost 10 bases and 4 bases, there was a span of 23 bases. CDR1 LNHDA and CDR2 SQIVND come from the germline V gene (reference sequence). CDR3 residues: CATKEGVAGVYEQYF. The CDR3 nucleotides read TGTGCCACCAAAGAGGGAGTGGCAGGGGTATACGAGCAGTACTTC. The full variable domain, its missing parts supplied by reference TRBV19 and TRBJ2-7, is DGGITQSPKYLFRKEGQNVTLSCEQNLNHDAMYWYRQDPGQGLRLIYYSQIVNDFQKGDIAEGYSVSREKKESFPLTVTSAQKNPTAFYLCATKEGVAGVYEQYFGPGTRLTVT.

This clonotype was seen ten or more times. V gene TRBV25-1 combines with J gene TRBJ2-6; D gene ambiguous. The germline gives CDR1 MGHDK, CDR2 SYGVNS. V lost 6 bases and J lost 4, with 7 bases in between. The CDR3 sequence is 13 residues long. The DNA for the CDR3 is TGTGCCAGCAGAGGAGAAGGGGCCAACGTCCTGACTTTC. It specifies CASRGEGANVLTF.

This sequence joins TRBV24-1 and TRBJ2-7, with unresolved D. Trimming took 4 bases from V and 4 from J, leaving 10 bases between them. The germline V gene encodes CDR1 KGHDR and CDR2 SFDVKD. The CDR3 is 13 residues long. The CDR3 loop reads CATSETEFYEQYF. In DNA, the CDR3 is TGTGCCACCAGTGAAACGGAGTTTTACGAGCAGTACTTC.

This clonotype has a handful of counts. This chain connects TRBV6-2 or TRBV6-3 to TRBJ2-1; D is undetermined. This CDR3 spans 14 amino acids. V lost 4 bases and J 6 bases, leaving 13 bases between the germline ends. Germline values: CDR1 MNHEY, CDR2 SVGEGT. The CDR3 nucleotides are TGTGCCAGCAGTTCGCCTCTGCCGCGCAATGAGCAGTTCTTC. Translated, it gives CASSSPLPRNEQFF.

At least ten counts were recorded for this clonotype. The J gene is TRBJ1-2, the V gene TRBV6-2 or TRBV6-3, with no clear D. CDR1 and CDR2 from the germline V gene are MNHEY and SVGEGT. Deletions cut 5 bases from V and 8 bases from J, with 21 bases between. CDR3 length equals 15 residues. This chain's CDR3 is CASSPTGSDSEGYTF. The CDR3 coding sequence is TGTGCCAGCAGTCCGACCGGTAGTGATTCGGAAGGCTACACCTTC.

Regarding this clonotype: Just one base apart from a much larger clone, this may be a read error. The chain links TRBV4-1 to TRBJ2-3, with TRBD2 identical over 8 bases. The CDR3 spans 16 residues. From germline, CDR1 is MGHRA and CDR2 YSYEKL. CDR3 sequence: CATSQGRGGRPDTQYF. As DNA, the CDR3 is TGCGCCACCAGCCAAGGACGGGGCGGGAGGCCAGATACGCAGTATTTT.

This clonotype appeared once. The CDR3 DNA follows: TGTGCCAGCATATCGGGAGGATCCTACGAGCAGTACTTC. Protein product: CASISGGSYEQYF. This chain joins TRBV6-1 and TRBJ2-7; 7 bases line up with TRBD2. Losses at the gene ends were 7 bases for V and 1 base for J; bases not matched to a gene: 4. CDR3 length: 13 residues. The V gene's germline CDR1 is MNHNS and CDR2 SASEGT.

This clonotype was recorded at least ten times. The V and J genes are TRBV6-1 and TRBJ1-2; no firm D call. CDR1 and CDR2 from the germline V gene are MNHNS and SASEGT. The CDR3 has 14 residues. V was trimmed by 4 bases and J by 8 bases, leaving 17 bases between them. CDR3 amino acids: CASSATGGPFGYTF. The CDR3 nucleotides read TGTGCCAGCAGTGCTACGGGAGGCCCGTTCGGCTACACCTTC.

Remarks on this clonotype: As the CDR3 is not closed by the conserved phenylalanine or tryptophan, this likely results from a read error. The rearrangement links TRBV5-1 to TRBJ1-1; 9 bases align to TRBD1. The CDR3 sequence is 15 residues long. Germline CDR1 reads SGHRS; CDR2 reads YFSETQ. The CDR3 loop reads CANSLALTGGTEAFL. In DNA, the CDR3 is TGCGCCAACAGCTTGGCCCTGACAGGGGGGACTGAAGCTTTCCTT.

The rearrangement uses TRBV27 and TRBJ2-2; D is undetermined. Germline values: CDR1 MNHEY, CDR2 SMNVEV (reference sequence). CDR3 length equals 14 residues. V was pared by 7 bases and J by 5 bases, with 14 bases between. The CDR3 DNA sequence: TGTGCCAGCAAAGCCAGGTTCGTGACCGGGGAGCTGTTTTTT. Residues: CASKARFVTGELFF.

V gene TRBV2 combines with J gene TRBJ2-2; 8 bases are shared with TRBD2. J gave up 3 bases and V 6 bases, and 9 bases lay outside the gene matches. Germline CDR1 and CDR2: SNHLY and FYNNEI. CDR3 size: 16 residues. In nucleotides, the CDR3 is TGTGCCAGCAGGGCCCGGGGGGGGGGCGACACCGGGGAGCTGTTTTTT. Translating gives CASRARGGGDTGELFF.

This chain joins TRBV20-1 and TRBJ2-1; 10 nucleotides line up with TRBD2. Germline assignment: CDR1 DFQATT and CDR2 SNEGSKA (reference sequence). After removal of 2 bases from V and 5 bases from J, the junction contained 9 bases not matched to a gene. This CDR3 has 16 amino acids. The CDR3 loop is CSARSGGATGDNEQFF. CDR3 DNA: TGCAGTGCTAGAAGCGGGGGGGCCACGGGGGACAATGAGCAGTTCTTC.

V is TRBV11-2 and J is TRBJ2-7; 8 nucleotides line up with TRBD2. The V segment lost 5 bases and the J segment 0 bases; nucleotides outside the gene matches: 12. Looked up from germline, CDR1 is SGHAT and CDR2 is FQNNGV. The CDR3 runs to 17 residues. The CDR3, as DNA: TGTGCCAGCAGCCTAGTGGGGAGCGGGAGCCTCTCCTACGAGCAGTACTTC. Amino acids: CASSLVGSGSLSYEQYF.

This clonotype is termed medium-sized. The chain recombines TRBV10-3 with TRBJ1-3, with 7 bases identical to TRBD1. The CDR3 consists of 15 residues. Trimming took 7 bases from V and 4 from J; bases not matched to a gene: 10. Germline CDR1 is ENHRY and CDR2 is SYGVKD. In DNA form, the CDR3 reads TGTGCCATCACTCCCGACAGGGTGGCCGGAAACACCATATATTTT. Its protein is CAITPDRVAGNTIYF.

Worth noting for this clonotype: This may come from a read error, since a much larger clone is one base off. The gene calls are TRBV12-3 or TRBV12-4 and TRBJ1-3; D possibly corresponds to TRBD1 (5 bases). CDR3 length: 14 amino acids. Trimming took 5 bases from V and 7 from J, leaving 15 bases between them. CDR3 in amino acids: CASSRQSAVNTIYF. The CDR3 nucleotides are TGTGCCAGCAGTCGACAGTCCGCCGTGAACACCATATATTTT.

With respect to this clonotype: Given a much more abundant clone one base away, this may be a read error. The chain couples TRBV6-1 to TRBJ1-4, with TRBD1 as a possible D gene (6 bases). CDR3 length: 13 amino acids. CDR1 MNHNS and CDR2 SASEGT come from the germline V gene. CDR3 sequence reads: CTSAGATNEKLFF. The CDR3 coding sequence is TGTACCAGCGCAGGGGCAACTAATGAAAAACTGTTTTTT.